These T cell receptor beta chains were read from a single sample in a study of T cell repertoires in cytomegalovirus infection. Antigen specificity for these receptors is unknown. TCRdb reprocessed the reads via MiXCR and lists one record per CDR3 protein. The data show about 570,000 distinct CDR3 sequences, under 45% seen once. This sample comprised cultured PBMCs, obtained from culture after CMV antigen stimulation. The receptors derive from a human donor in good health (CMV status not recorded). Some clones in this sample may be carry-over from other donors' samples. The CDR3 runs from the conserved cysteine through the conserved F or W. A D gene is named only where the DNA matches it firmly. Clone size is given for some rows only: seen once, a few or many times, or a class if the clone is expanded.

d_call	v_call	j_call	clone_size	cdr3_nt	cdr3_aa
NA	TRBV7-6	TRBJ2-1	NA	TGTGCCAGCAGCTTATATTCGGATGCGCAGTTCTTC	CASSLYSDAQFF
TRBD1	TRBV11-3	TRBJ1-1	NA	TGTGCCAGCAGCACCCCGGACAGGGGATGTGCTTTCTTT	CASSTPDRGCAFF
NA	TRBV20-1	TRBJ1-2	NA	TGCAGTGCTAGAGACCCGGGACAAGGACTCCACTTC	CSARDPGQGLHF
NA	TRBV5-4	TRBJ1-5	NA	TGTGCCAGCGCGGACGGTCTTAATCAGCCCCAGCATTTT	CASADGLNQPQHF
TRBD1	TRBV20-1	TRBJ1-5	NA	TGCAGTGCTGGGGACAGGGATCAGCCCCAGCATTTT	CSAGDRDQPQHF
NA	TRBV20-1	TRBJ2-1	few	TGCAGTGCTAGGGAGGCGCGGCAGCAGTTCTTC	CSAREARQQFF
NA	TRBV7-8	TRBJ2-6	NA	TGTGCCAGCAGCTCAGGGGTGATTTCTGGGGCCAACGTCCTGACTTTC	CASSSGVISGANVLTF
NA	TRBV7-9	TRBJ2-3	NA	TGTGCCAGCAGCTTAGCGCTTCCAGCGTGGTCCTCAGATACGCAGTATTTT	CASSLALPAWSSDTQYF
NA	TRBV6-1	TRBJ1-2	NA	TGTGCCAGCAGTGACGACAGCTATGGCTACACCTTC	CASSDDSYGYTF
TRBD2	TRBV19	TRBJ2-7	once	TGTGCCAGTAGTGCCCCCCGGGGCACTAGCGGGGGATACGAGCAGTACTTC	CASSAPRGTSGGYEQYF
TRBD2	TRBV20-1	TRBJ2-5	NA	TGCAGTGCTAATCTAGCGGGAGGTCGCGGGGAGACCCAGTACTTC	CSANLAGGRGETQYF
NA	TRBV12-3/TRBV12-4	TRBJ1-6	NA	TGTGCCAGCAGCCCCGTCGGGGGCGCGGTTCGATCACCCCTCCACTTT	CASSPVGGAVRSPLHF
TRBD2	TRBV12-3/TRBV12-4	TRBJ2-5	NA	TGTGCCAGCAGTCCAACCTCGGGACTAGCGGGAGAGACCCAGTACTTC	CASSPTSGLAGETQYF
NA	TRBV12-3/TRBV12-4	TRBJ1-2	NA	TGTGCCAGCAGGAAGACAGCTATTAACTATGGCTACACCTTC	CASRKTAINYGYTF
NA	TRBV19	TRBJ1-5	NA	TGTGCCAGTAGTCCATCGACAGGTCCTCCACCCCAGCATTTT	CASSPSTGPPPQHF
NA	TRBV2	TRBJ1-1	NA	TGTGCCAGCAAGCTCGAACGGCCGATGAACACTGAAGCTTTCTTT	CASKLERPMNTEAFF
TRBD1	TRBV2	TRBJ2-7	NA	TGTGCCAGCATGGGGCGCCCGACAGGGGGCGAGCAGTACTTC	CASMGRPTGGEQYF
TRBD2	TRBV7-2	TRBJ2-3	few	TGTGCCAGCAGCTTATTGACGGGAGCGGGGGGGCCGGGCACAGATACGCAGTATTTT	CASSLLTGAGGPGTDTQYF
TRBD2	TRBV12-3/TRBV12-4	TRBJ2-2	NA	TGTGCCAGCAAGCACCCGGGACTAGCGGGCGGGGAGCTGTTTTTT	CASKHPGLAGGELFF
TRBD2	TRBV7-2	TRBJ2-5	NA	TGTGCCAGCAGCTTAATTCTGACTAGCGGAGGGCGTCGGGAGACCCAGTACTTC	CASSLILTSGGRRETQYF
TRBD2	TRBV4-3	TRBJ2-3	NA	TGCGCCAGCAGCCAACTCGTAGCGGGAGGGATAGATACGCAGTATTTT	CASSQLVAGGIDTQYF
TRBD1	TRBV28	TRBJ2-2	few	TGTGCCAGCAGTCACAGGGGGCGCCCCCCCACCGGGGAGCTGTTTTTT	CASSHRGRPPTGELFF
TRBD1	TRBV30	TRBJ2-3	few	TGTGCCTGGACAGGGGGCAGAGGGGATACGCAGTATTTT	CAWTGGRGDTQYF
TRBD2	TRBV4-3	TRBJ2-2	few	TGCGCCAGCAGCCAAGAGCGACTAGCCTACACCGGGGAGCTGTTTTTT	CASSQERLAYTGELFF
NA	TRBV6-1	TRBJ2-3	few	TGTGCCAGCAGACCAGGGGAGGGAACAGATACGCAGTATTTT	CASRPGEGTDTQYF